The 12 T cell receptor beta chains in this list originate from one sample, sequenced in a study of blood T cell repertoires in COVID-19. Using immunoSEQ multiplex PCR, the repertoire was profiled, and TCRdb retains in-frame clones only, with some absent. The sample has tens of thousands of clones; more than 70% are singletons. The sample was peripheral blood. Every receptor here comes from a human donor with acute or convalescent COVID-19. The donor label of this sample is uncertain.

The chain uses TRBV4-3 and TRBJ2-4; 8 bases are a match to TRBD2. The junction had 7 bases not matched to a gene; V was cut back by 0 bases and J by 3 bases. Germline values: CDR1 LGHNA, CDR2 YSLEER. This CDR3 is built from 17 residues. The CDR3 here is CASSQDNGGGGKNIQYF. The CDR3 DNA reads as TGCGCCAGCAGCCAAGATAACGGGGGGGGAGGCAAAAACATTCAGTACTTC.

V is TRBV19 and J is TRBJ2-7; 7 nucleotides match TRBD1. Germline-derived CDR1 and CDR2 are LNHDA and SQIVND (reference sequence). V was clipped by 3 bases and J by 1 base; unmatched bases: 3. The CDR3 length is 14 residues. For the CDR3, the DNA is TGTGCCAGTAGTATCCCGGGACAGTCCTACGAGCAGTACTTC. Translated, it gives CASSIPGQSYEQYF.

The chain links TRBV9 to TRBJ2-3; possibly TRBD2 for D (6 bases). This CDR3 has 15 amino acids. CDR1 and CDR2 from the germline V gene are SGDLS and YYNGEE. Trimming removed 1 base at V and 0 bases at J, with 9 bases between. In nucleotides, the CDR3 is TGTGCCAGCAGCGTAATGGGGACTAGCACAGATACGCAGTATTTT. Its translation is CASSVMGTSTDTQYF.

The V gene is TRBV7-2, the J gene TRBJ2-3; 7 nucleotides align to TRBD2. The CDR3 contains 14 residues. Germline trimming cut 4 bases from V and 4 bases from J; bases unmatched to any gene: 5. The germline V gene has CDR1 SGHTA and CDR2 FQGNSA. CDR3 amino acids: CASSWTRVADTQYF. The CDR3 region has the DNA TGTGCCAGCAGCTGGACTAGAGTAGCAGATACGCAGTATTTT. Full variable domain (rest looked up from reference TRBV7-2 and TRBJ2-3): GAGVSQSPSNKVTEKGKDVELRCDPISGHTALYWYRQSLGQGLEFLIYFQGNSAPDKSGLPSDRFSAERTGGSVSTLTIQRTQQEDSAVYLCASSWTRVADTQYFGPGTRLTVL.

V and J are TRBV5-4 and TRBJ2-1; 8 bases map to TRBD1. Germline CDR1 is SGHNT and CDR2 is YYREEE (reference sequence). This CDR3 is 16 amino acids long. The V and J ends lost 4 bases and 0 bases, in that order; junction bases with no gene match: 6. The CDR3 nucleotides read TGTGCCAGCAGCGGGGACAGGCCAAGCTCCTACAATGAGCAGTTCTTC. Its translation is CASSGDRPSSYNEQFF.

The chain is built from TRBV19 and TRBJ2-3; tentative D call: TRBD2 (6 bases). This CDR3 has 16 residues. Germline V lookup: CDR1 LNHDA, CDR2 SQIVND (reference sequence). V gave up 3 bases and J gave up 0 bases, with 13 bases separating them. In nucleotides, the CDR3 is TGTGCCAGTAGTATGGGGGGTGGTCCTAGCACAGATACGCAGTATTTT. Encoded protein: CASSMGGGPSTDTQYF.

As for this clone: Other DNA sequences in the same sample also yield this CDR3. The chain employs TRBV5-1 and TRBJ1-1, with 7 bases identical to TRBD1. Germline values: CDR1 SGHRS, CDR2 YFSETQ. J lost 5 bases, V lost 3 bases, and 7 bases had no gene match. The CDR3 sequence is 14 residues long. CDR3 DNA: TGCGCCAGCAGCTCTTATGGGACAGATACTGAAGCTTTCTTT. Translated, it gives CASSSYGTDTEAFF.

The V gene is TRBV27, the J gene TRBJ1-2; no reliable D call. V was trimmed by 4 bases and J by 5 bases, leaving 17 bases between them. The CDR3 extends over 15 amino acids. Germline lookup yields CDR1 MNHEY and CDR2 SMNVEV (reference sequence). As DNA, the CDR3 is TGTGCCAGCAGTTACCAAACGCCACCGACTTATGGCTACACCTTC. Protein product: CASSYQTPPTYGYTF.

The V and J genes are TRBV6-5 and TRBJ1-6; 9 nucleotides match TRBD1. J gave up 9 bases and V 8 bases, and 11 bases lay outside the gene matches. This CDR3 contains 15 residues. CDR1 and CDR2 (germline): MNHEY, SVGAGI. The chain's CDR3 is CASVWGDREGSPLHF. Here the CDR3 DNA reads TGTGCCAGCGTCTGGGGGGACAGGGAGGGTTCACCCCTCCACTTT.

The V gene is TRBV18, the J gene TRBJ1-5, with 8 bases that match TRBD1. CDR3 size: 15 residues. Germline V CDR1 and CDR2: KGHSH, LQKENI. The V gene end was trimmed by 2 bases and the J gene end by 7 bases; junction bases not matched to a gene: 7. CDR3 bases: TGTGCCAGCTCACCATACGGACAGGGAAGCCAGCCCCAGCATTTT. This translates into CASSPYGQGSQPQHF.

CDR3 coding DNA: TGTGCCAGCAGCTTGCGACAGAGAAGCGGGTCTAATGAAAAACTGTTTTTT. Its translation: CASSLRQRSGSNEKLFF. The chain is built from TRBV7-8 and TRBJ1-4; perhaps TRBD1 as D (5 bases). The germline CDR1 and CDR2 sequences are SGHVS and FQNEAQ. V was cut by 3 bases and J by 3 bases, with 17 bases left in between. CDR3 length: 17 residues.

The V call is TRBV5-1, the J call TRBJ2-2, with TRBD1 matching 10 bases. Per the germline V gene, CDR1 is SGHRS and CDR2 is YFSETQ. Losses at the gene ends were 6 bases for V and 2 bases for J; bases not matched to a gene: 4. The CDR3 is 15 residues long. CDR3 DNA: TGCGCCAGCACGGACAGGGGGATAAACACCGGGGAGCTGTTTTTT. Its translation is CASTDRGINTGELFF. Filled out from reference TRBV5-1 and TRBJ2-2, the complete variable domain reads KAGVTQTPRYLIKTRGQQVTLSCSPISGHRSVSWYQQTPGQGLQFLFEYFSETQRNKGNFPGRFSGRQFSNSRSEMNVSTLELGDSALYLCASTDRGINTGELFFGEGSRLTVL.